Each of the 19 T cell receptor beta chains below was sequenced from the same sample in a study of siplizumab effects on memory and regulatory T cells. The table came from immunoSEQ multiplex PCR; TCRdb's copy has only in-frame clones and leaves some out. The data contain about 110,000 clones, roughly 90% of them seen just once; the ten biggest clones take up 1% to 1.5%. The source material was CD4+ T cells sorted from blood. All receptors come from a human donor in good health.

In its sample, this clone was seen once. The V call is TRBV6-7, the J call TRBJ2-1, with D hard to call. TRBV6-7 is classed as an ORF, of uncertain function. V lost 4 bases, J lost 10 bases, and 5 bases lay in between. The CDR3 covers 10 residues. The CDR3 DNA sequence: TGTGCCAGCAGTTGGTACGAGCAGTTCTTC. It is translated as CASSWYEQFF.

The chain joins TRBV29-1 to TRBJ2-7; the D gene is possibly TRBD2 (7 bases). The V gene lost 7 bases and the J gene lost 12 bases, with 16 bases spanning the gap. CDR3 size: 10 residues. Germline CDR1 reads SQVTM; CDR2 reads ANQGSEA. As DNA, the CDR3 is TGCAGCGCCGAGCGGGACAAAAGGTACTTC. It yields the protein CSAERDKRYF.

This chain connects TRBV23-1 to TRBJ2-3; D perhaps matches TRBD2 (5 bases). TRBV23-1 has ORF status, its function being uncertain. V was pared by 4 bases and J by 0 bases, with 14 bases between. The CDR3 has 16 residues. The CDR3 DNA sequence: TGCGCCAGCAGTCCCGATCTCAGCGGAAGCACAGATACGCAGTATTTT. This codes for CASSPDLSGSTDTQYF.

The chain employs TRBV7-7 and TRBJ2-2; D is possibly TRBD1 or TRBD2 (6 bases each). CDR1 and CDR2 from the germline V gene are SSHAT and FNYEAQ (reference sequence). This CDR3 comprises 13 residues. V lost 7 bases, J lost 6 bases, and 12 bases lay in between. The CDR3 sequence: CASTPGGPGELFF. The CDR3 DNA reads as TGTGCCAGCACCCCCGGGGGCCCCGGGGAGCTGTTTTTT.

The gene calls are TRBV9 and TRBJ2-7; 11 bases match TRBD2. The CDR3 sequence is 15 residues long. After removal of 1 base from V and 4 bases from J, the junction contained 4 bases not matched to a gene. CDR1 and CDR2 (germline): SGDLS, YYNGEE. CDR3 DNA sequence: TGTGCCAGCAGCGTAACTAGCGGGAGCTTTTACGAGCAGTACTTC. Translation gives CASSVTSGSFYEQYF.

This sequence joins TRBV6-1 and TRBJ1-1; D is unclear. The CDR3 runs to 13 residues. Looked up from germline, CDR1 is MNHNS and CDR2 is SASEGT. The V end was cut by 5 bases, the J end by 6 bases, with 13 bases between. The CDR3 DNA follows: TGTGCCAGCAGTAGGGCAGCCAGATCTGAAGCTTTCTTT. It specifies CASSRAARSEAFF.

This chain uses TRBV2 with TRBJ1-5, with 7 nucleotides matching TRBD1. V shed 6 bases, J shed 0 bases, and the junction held 5 bases outside the gene matches. The CDR3 length is 15 residues. Germline V gene data show CDR1 as SNHLY and CDR2 as FYNNEI. The CDR3 region is CASRAGTVSNQPQHF. The DNA for the CDR3 is TGTGCCAGCAGGGCCGGGACAGTTAGCAATCAGCCCCAGCATTTT. Based on the CDR3 plus reference TRBV2 and TRBJ1-5, the full variable domain is EPEVTQTPSHQVTQMGQEVILRCVPISNHLYFYWYRQILGQKVEFLVSFYNNEISEKSEIFDDQFSVERPDGSNFTLKIRSTKLEDSAMYFCASRAGTVSNQPQHFGDGTRLSIL.

This chain joins TRBV10-1 and TRBJ2-5; TRBD2 matches 8 bases. Germline CDR1 is WNHNN and CDR2 is SYGVQD (reference sequence). The length of the CDR3 is 13 residues. Trimming removed 6 bases from V and 1 base from J; junction bases left unmatched: 1. DNA for the CDR3: TGCGCCAGCAGCGGGGGGGGCCAAGAGACCCAGTACTTC. Translating it yields CASSGGGQETQYF.

There are a few counts of this clone. The chain recombines TRBV5-1 with TRBJ1-1, with a possible D match to TRBD1 (5 bases). CDR1 and CDR2 from the germline V gene are SGHRS and YFSETQ. V was clipped by 6 bases and J by 7 bases, with 25 bases between them. The CDR3 is made up of 16 amino acids. The CDR3 region is CASTPGSGLRLVEAFF. The CDR3 nucleotides read TGCGCCAGCACTCCAGGGTCTGGTTTGAGACTCGTTGAAGCTTTCTTT. The full variable domain, in which reference TRBV5-1 and TRBJ1-1 provide the parts outside the CDR3, is KAGVTQTPRYLIKTRGQQVTLSCSPISGHRSVSWYQQTPGQGLQFLFEYFSETQRNKGNFPGRFSGRQFSNSRSEMNVSTLELGDSALYLCASTPGSGLRLVEAFFGQGTRLTVV.

This rearrangement joins TRBV6-5 to TRBJ2-1; 12 bases match TRBD2. Germline V gene sequence: CDR1 MNHEY, CDR2 SVGAGI. With 5 bases clipped from V and 8 bases from J, the junction kept 1 base outside the gene matches. The length of the CDR3 is 13 residues. The DNA for the CDR3 is TGTGCCAGCAGTGGACTAGCGGGGTATGAGCAGTTCTTC. Amino acid sequence: CASSGLAGYEQFF.

This chain links TRBV10-2 with TRBJ1-4; TRBD1 matches 8 bases. The junction had 9 bases not matched to a gene; V was cut back by 4 bases and J by 8 bases. CDR1 WSHSY and CDR2 SAAADI come from the germline V gene. CDR3 size: 15 residues. The CDR3 DNA sequence: TGCGCCAGCAGTGGGACAGGGACCCAGCGGGAAAAACTGTTTTTT. This codes for CASSGTGTQREKLFF.

This clone was counted a single time. The chain links TRBV7-9 to TRBJ2-4, with D unclear. CDR1 SEHNR and CDR2 FQNEAQ come from the germline V gene (reference sequence). This CDR3 has 14 amino acids. Trimming pared 0 bases from V and 6 bases from J, leaving 9 bases between. CDR3 coding DNA: TGTGCCAGCAGCTTAGCAGGTGGCCCAAACATTCAGTACTTC. Its protein product is CASSLAGGPNIQYF. Full variable domain (rest looked up from reference TRBV7-9 and TRBJ2-4): DTGVSQNPRHKITKRGQNVTFRCDPISEHNRLYWYRQTLGQGPEFLTYFQNEAQLEKSRLLSDRFSAERPKGSFSTLEIQRTEQGDSAMYLCASSLAGGPNIQYFGAGTRLSVL.

The chain links TRBV6-5 to TRBJ2-7; the D gene could be TRBD1 or TRBD2 (5 bases each). V lost 0 bases and J 2 bases, leaving 5 bases between the germline ends. Germline-derived CDR1 and CDR2 are MNHEY and SVGAGI. The CDR3 is 13 amino acids. The CDR3, as DNA: TGTGCCAGCAGTTACTCGGGGGCCTACGAGCAGTACTTC. Protein: CASSYSGAYEQYF.

This clone was counted a single time. This chain connects TRBV7-8 to TRBJ2-5, with 7 bases identical to TRBD2. Germline V CDR1 and CDR2: SGHVS, FQNEAQ. The CDR3 length is 15 residues. V shed 7 bases, J shed 4 bases, and the junction held 12 bases outside the gene matches. This chain's CDR3 is CASTVGREGGETQYF. The CDR3 nucleotides read TGTGCCAGCACCGTAGGGAGGGAGGGAGGAGAGACCCAGTACTTC.

As DNA, the CDR3 is TGCGCCAGCAGTGGGTCTCTTCCAGCTTTCTTT. It yields the protein CASSGSLPAFF. This rearrangement joins TRBV10-1 to TRBJ1-1; D remains ambiguous. CDR1 is WNHNN and CDR2 is SYGVQD in the germline V gene (reference sequence). The CDR3 has 11 amino acids. The V end lost 4 bases, the J end lost 10 bases, and 10 bases lay between the germline ends.

The chain couples TRBV30 to TRBJ1-2; TRBD1 aligns across 11 bases. Germline assignment: CDR1 GTSNPN and CDR2 SVGIG (reference sequence). This CDR3 has 14 amino acids. The V gene end was trimmed by 2 bases and the J gene end by 3 bases; junction bases not matched to a gene: 2. CDR3 in DNA: TGTGCCTGGAGTAGGACAGGGGGCTACTATGGCTACACCTTC. Its translation is CAWSRTGGYYGYTF.

The V gene is TRBV12-5, the J gene TRBJ1-6; D unresolved. The CDR3 consists of 17 residues. V gave up 0 bases and J gave up 0 bases, with 9 bases separating them. Per the germline V gene, CDR1 is LGHNT and CDR2 is FRNRAP. The CDR3 DNA reads TGTGCTAGTGGTTTGGTTCCCGAAAGCTCCTATAATTCACCCCTCCACTTT. Protein: CASGLVPESSYNSPLHF. The complete variable domain, with remaining parts taken from reference TRBV12-5 and TRBJ1-6, reads DARVTQTPRHKVTEMGQEVTMRCQPILGHNTVFWYRQTMMQGLELLAYFRNRAPLDDSGMPKDRFSAEMPDATLATLKIQPSEPRDSAVYFCASGLVPESSYNSPLHFGNGTRLTVT.

The rearrangement uses TRBV18 and TRBJ2-5; D is unresolved. The V end lost 6 bases, the J end lost 3 bases, and 11 bases lay between the germline ends. CDR3 size: 13 residues. Germline CDR1 and CDR2: KGHSH and LQKENI. The CDR3 nucleotides are TGTGCCAGCTCCCCCACGCGAGAAGAGACCCAGTACTTC. Its protein product is CASSPTREETQYF.

V gene TRBV5-1 combines with J gene TRBJ2-3; 8 bases line up with TRBD2. This CDR3 region has 15 residues. V dropped 2 bases and J dropped 3; count of bases not matched to a gene: 5. From germline, CDR1 is SGHRS and CDR2 YFSETQ. The CDR3 nucleotides read TGCGCCAGCAGCTTCGGCGCGGGGGGTACAGATACGCAGTATTTT. This encodes CASSFGAGGTDTQYF.